This TCR beta chain derives from a study of T-cell memory formation after mild COVID-19. Study observations and caveats: Clones that contracted clustered mainly in CM and EM if CD4+ and in EMRA if CD8+.

Comment on this clonotype: Its antigen is unknown.

TCRdb analysed the 5' RACE reads with MiXCR anew, one entry per CDR3 protein. In the table there are 400,000 to 500,000 distinct CDR3 sequences, 20% of which are singletons. Trimming left V 7 bases short and J 6 bases short, with 10 bases between. The CDR3 is 12 residues long. Sequencing was done on a sample of PBMCs or a T cell subset sorted from them (not recorded which). The receptor's source is an adult woman who had mild COVID-19 (a few samples of this study predate the infection). Cell type and time point are not known. The J gene is TRBJ1-5, the V gene TRBV12-3 or TRBV12-4, with unresolved D. DNA of the CDR3: TGTGCCAGCACTTCCCTAGGTCAGCCCCAGCATTTT. It translates to CASTSLGQPQHF.